This T cell receptor beta chain emerged from a study of cytomegalovirus exposure and HLA in healthy donors. As to this clone: Its specificity is not known.

PCR was performed using 60 Vbeta and 13 Jbeta primers. The protocol was immunoSEQ multiplex PCR, while the TCRdb copy is restricted to in-frame clones and leaves out a portion. The repertoire includes about 190,000 clones, around 88% of them detected once, and around 1.6% sits in the top ten. Overall study findings and caveats: Further analysis, carried out later, found HLA-associated TCR beta chains more clonally expanded than equally common other chains.

Specimen: PBMCs. The clonotype originates from a man aged 35 to 55 in good health and CMV-seropositive.

For the CDR3, the DNA is TGTGCCAGTAGTATAACAACATTTCGGGACAGGGGTCAGCCCCAGCATTTT. Its protein is CASSITTFRDRGQPQHF. The chain links TRBV19 to TRBJ1-5; 10 nucleotides match TRBD1. V gave up 2 bases and J gave up 6 bases; unmatched junction bases: 10. The CDR3 loop spans 17 amino acids. Germline V gene sequence: CDR1 LNHDA, CDR2 SQIVND (reference sequence).